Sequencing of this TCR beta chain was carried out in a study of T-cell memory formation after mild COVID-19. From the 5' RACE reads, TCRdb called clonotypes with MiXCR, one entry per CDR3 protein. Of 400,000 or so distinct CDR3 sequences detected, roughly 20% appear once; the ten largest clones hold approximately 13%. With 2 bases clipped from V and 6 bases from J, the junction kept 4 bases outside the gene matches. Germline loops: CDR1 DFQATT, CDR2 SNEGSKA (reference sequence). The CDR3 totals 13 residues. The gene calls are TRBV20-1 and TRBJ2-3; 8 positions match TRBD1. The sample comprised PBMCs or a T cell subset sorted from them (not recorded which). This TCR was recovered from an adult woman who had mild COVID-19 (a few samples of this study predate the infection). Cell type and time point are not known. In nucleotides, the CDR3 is TGCAGTGCTAGACGCCCAGGGGGCGATACGCAGTATTTT. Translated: CSARRPGGDTQYF.